These 21 T cell receptor beta chains came from one sample sequenced in a study of human T cells and chemical hapten exposure. TCRdb reprocessed the RACE reads via MiXCR and lists one record per CDR3 protein. Found here are tens of thousands of distinct CDR3 sequences, more than 9.5% of them singletons; the top ten hold 2.2%. Regarding time point: patch test 2, 6 weeks after DPC sensitization. Sample treatment: therapeutic diphenylcyclopropenone sensitization with weekly scalp DPC. Sequencing was performed on whole blood, taken in connection with sensitization to the hapten diphenylcyclopropenone (DPC). These receptors came from a man in his forties with alopecia areata. Some clones in this sample may be carry-over from other donors' samples.

The chain uses TRBV29-1 and TRBJ2-1, with 8 bases fitting TRBD1. This CDR3 has 15 amino acids. V shed 6 bases and J 0 bases; nucleotides not matched to a gene: 7. Germline lookup yields CDR1 SQVTM and CDR2 ANQGSEA. CDR3 residues: CSVAGGINSYNEQFF. The DNA of the CDR3 is TGCAGCGTAGCAGGGGGCATAAACTCCTACAATGAGCAGTTCTTC.

V usage is TRBV4-2 and J usage is TRBJ2-1; TRBD2 agrees at 11 bases. This CDR3 has 16 amino acids. V was pared by 2 bases and J by 6 bases, with 6 bases of the junction left unmatched. Germline V gene data show CDR1 as LGHNA and CDR2 as YNFKEQ. Written as DNA, the CDR3 is TGTGCCAGCAGCCAACGCGGACTAGCGGGCCTCAATGAGCAGTTCTTC. Translated, it gives CASSQRGLAGLNEQFF.

This clonotype was seen only a few times. The chain joins TRBV7-2 to TRBJ2-5; 8 bases fit TRBD2. The CDR3 is 14 residues long. The trim removed 5 bases at V and 7 bases at J, leaving 9 bases unmatched. CDR1 is SGHTA, CDR2 FQGNSA, per germline. As DNA, the CDR3 is TGTGCCAGCAGCCTTAACGGGAGGGGAAGGACCCAGTACTTC. Amino acid sequence: CASSLNGRGRTQYF.

V usage is TRBV6-6 and J usage is TRBJ1-1, with D possibly being TRBD1 (6 bases). From germline, CDR1 is MNHNY and CDR2 SVGAGI (reference sequence). V lost 6 bases and J 3 bases, leaving 14 bases between the germline ends. The CDR3 runs 14 residues. CDR3 bases: TGTGCCAGCAGCCTGAAACAGGGTTACACTGAAGCTTTCTTT. Translated, it gives CASSLKQGYTEAFF.

This clonotype showed up many times. The chain couples TRBV29-1 to TRBJ1-1, with D perhaps TRBD1 (5 bases). Germline CDR1 reads SQVTM; CDR2 reads ANQGSEA. Trimming left V 7 bases short and J 1 base short, with 10 bases between. The CDR3 extends over 12 amino acids. The chain's CDR3 is CSGRQTNTEAFF. The DNA for the CDR3 is TGCAGCGGGAGACAGACGAACACTGAAGCTTTCTTT.

V and J are TRBV28 and TRBJ2-1; maybe TRBD2 (6 bases). V was shortened by 4 bases and J by 3 bases, with 19 bases between the two germline ends. The CDR3 sequence is 17 residues long. Germline lookup yields CDR1 MDHEN and CDR2 SYDVKM. CDR3 residues: CASSSGTRNGYYNEQFF. Written as DNA, the CDR3 is TGTGCCAGCAGTTCGGGGACTCGGAATGGGTACTACAATGAGCAGTTCTTC.

This clonotype was picked up a small number of times. The chain couples TRBV5-5 to TRBJ1-2, with 9 positions matching TRBD1. Losses at the gene ends were 7 bases for V and 7 bases for J; bases not matched to a gene: 11. The germline V gene encodes CDR1 SGHKS and CDR2 YYEKEE (reference sequence). The CDR3 has 14 amino acids. In DNA, the CDR3 is TGTGCCAGCGGAAACAGGGGGCAGTGGAGTGGCTACACCTTC. The encoded protein is CASGNRGQWSGYTF.

The chain joins TRBV6-5 to TRBJ2-7, with 13 bases lining up with TRBD2. This CDR3 has 17 residues. V shed 4 bases, J shed 7 bases, and the junction held 13 bases outside the gene matches. CDR1 is MNHEY and CDR2 is SVGAGI in the germline V gene. The CDR3 reads CASSFIPPGLAGSEQYF. The CDR3 DNA sequence: TGTGCCAGCAGTTTTATCCCGCCGGGACTAGCGGGAAGTGAGCAGTACTTC.

This clonotype was counted a few times. V usage is TRBV6-1 and J usage is TRBJ2-3; 11 bases align to TRBD2. Germline lookup yields CDR1 MNHNS and CDR2 SASEGT. V shed 8 bases and J 1 base; nucleotides not matched to a gene: 11. The CDR3 consists of 17 residues. CDR3 region: CASRRDGLAGRTDTQYF. The CDR3 DNA reads TGTGCCAGCCGGAGAGACGGACTAGCGGGTCGCACAGATACGCAGTATTTT.

This clonotype was seen at least ten times. This chain joins TRBV27 and TRBJ2-4; a possible D gene is TRBD2 (5 bases). The germline gives CDR1 MNHEY, CDR2 SMNVEV (reference sequence). Trimming took 5 bases from V and 6 from J, leaving 8 bases between them. This CDR3 has 12 residues. The CDR3 protein is CASSLEGNIQYF. CDR3 DNA: TGTGCCAGCAGTCTTGAGGGAAACATTCAGTACTTC.

This clonotype was found many times. V and J are TRBV7-2 and TRBJ2-3, with a weak D call TRBD2 (6 bases). CDR3 length equals 14 residues. Trimming left V 6 bases short and J 3 bases short, with 13 bases between. Germline CDR1 and CDR2: SGHTA and FQGNSA. The CDR3 loop is CASSSYRGTDTQYF. The CDR3 nucleotides read TGTGCCAGCAGTTCCTACCGGGGGACAGATACGCAGTATTTT. The whole variable domain, filled in from reference TRBV7-2 and TRBJ2-3, reads GAGVSQSPSNKVTEKGKDVELRCDPISGHTALYWYRQSLGQGLEFLIYFQGNSAPDKSGLPSDRFSAERTGGSVSTLTIQRTQQEDSAVYLCASSSYRGTDTQYFGPGTRLTVL.

The rearrangement joins TRBV6-2 or TRBV6-3 to TRBJ2-2; D possibly corresponds to TRBD1 (6 bases). This CDR3 has 13 residues. Trimming took 8 bases from V and 0 from J, leaving 7 bases between them. CDR1 and CDR2 from the germline V gene are MNHEY and SVGEGT. CDR3 sequence (DNA): TGTGCCAGCCGGACAGCGAACACCGGGGAGCTGTTTTTT. It encodes CASRTANTGELFF.

This clonotype was seen more than once but under ten times. The chain joins TRBV4-3 to TRBJ2-1; 13 bases fit TRBD2. Per the germline V gene, CDR1 is LGHNA and CDR2 is YSLEER. The CDR3 is 20 residues long. Unmatched junction bases numbered 8, after V lost 0 bases and J lost 0 bases. The CDR3 here is CASSQDPEGLAGFSYNEQFF. As DNA, the CDR3 is TGCGCCAGCAGCCAAGATCCCGAGGGACTAGCGGGATTCTCCTACAATGAGCAGTTCTTC.

In its sample, this clonotype was seen a few times. The V and J genes are TRBV6-6 and TRBJ1-5; no clear D gene. The CDR3 runs 16 residues. Germline V gene lookup returns CDR1 MNHNY and CDR2 SVGAGI (reference sequence). Trimming left V 1 base short and J 7 bases short, with 17 bases between. DNA for the CDR3: TGTGCCAGCAGTTACTTTCCCCCAGATACTGGGCAGCCCCAGCATTTT. Translated, it gives CASSYFPPDTGQPQHF.

This sequence joins TRBV29-1 and TRBJ2-5; D not certain. V was clipped by 2 bases and J by 4 bases, with 8 bases between them. The CDR3 extends over 12 amino acids. The germline gives CDR1 SQVTM, CDR2 ANQGSEA. The DNA of the CDR3 is TGCAGCGTTGAACCGTCCGCAGAGACCCAGTACTTC. This gives the protein CSVEPSAETQYF.

In nucleotides, the CDR3 is TGTGCCAGCAGCCTTAGCGTAGGGTACGAGCAGTACGTC. This translates into CASSLSVGYEQYV. This rearrangement joins TRBV7-6 to TRBJ2-7; the D gene is possibly TRBD2 (5 bases). The CDR3 consists of 13 residues. In germline, CDR1 is SGHVS, CDR2 FNYEAQ. V was pared by 5 bases and J by 4 bases, with 12 bases between.

This clonotype was seen only a few times. This chain joins TRBV28 and TRBJ2-1; 10 positions match TRBD2. In germline, CDR1 is MDHEN, CDR2 SYDVKM. The CDR3 is made up of 13 amino acids. Germline trimming cut 7 bases from V and 9 bases from J; bases unmatched to any gene: 6. The CDR3 spells CASILSGRGEQFF. DNA for the CDR3: TGTGCCAGCATCCTAAGCGGGAGGGGTGAGCAGTTCTTC.

This clonotype occurred a few times. This sequence joins TRBV20-1 and TRBJ1-4; D is undetermined. This CDR3 is 16 amino acids long. V gave up 0 bases and J gave up 0 bases, with 11 bases separating them. Germline V gene lookup returns CDR1 DFQATT and CDR2 SNEGSKA (reference sequence). The CDR3 DNA is TGCAGTGCTAGAGAACAGCGAGGCGCAACTAATGAAAAACTGTTTTTT. Amino acid sequence: CSAREQRGATNEKLFF.

This rearrangement joins TRBV19 to TRBJ1-5, with unresolved D. The V and J ends lost 3 bases and 5 bases respectively, with 11 bases between them. This CDR3 has 14 amino acids. Germline V CDR1 and CDR2: LNHDA, SQIVND (reference sequence). The CDR3 bases are TGTGCCAGTAGTATGGTACAGTCCTATCAGCCCCAGCATTTT. Its protein is CASSMVQSYQPQHF.

This chain joins TRBV2 and TRBJ1-1, with D hard to call. Germline CDR1 and CDR2: SNHLY and FYNNEI. The length of the CDR3 is 13 residues. V shed 6 bases and J shed 0 bases, with 8 bases lying between them. The CDR3 protein is CASRSSMNTEAFF. CDR3 bases: TGTGCCAGCAGGTCGTCTATGAACACTGAAGCTTTCTTT.

This clonotype was observed at least ten times. The chain combines TRBV19 with TRBJ2-6; 10 nucleotides line up with TRBD1. CDR3 length equals 21 residues. J gave up 2 bases and V 0 bases, and 13 bases lay outside the gene matches. From germline, CDR1 is LNHDA and CDR2 SQIVND (reference sequence). The CDR3 DNA is TGTGCCAGTAGTATAGATCGTTCCCCCGGGACAGGGGCCCCTGGGGCCAACGTCCTGACTTTC. Its translation is CASSIDRSPGTGAPGANVLTF.